In this sample, the clone carrying this T cell receptor (beta chain) turned up a few times. Its antigen is not identified. Template switching, a step in the protocol, added a universal primer site, and cDNA carried unique molecular identifiers. Using its own MiXCR run on the 5' RACE reads, TCRdb lists one record per CDR3 protein. The sample consists of 250,000 to 300,000 distinct CDR3 sequences, roughly 9.7% of them appearing once. The sample is drawn from a study of identical twins. Overall study results and limits: Modelling approaches yielded underestimates of out-of-frame TCR alpha sharing between monozygotic twins. One should note that invariant MAIT and iNKT cells could partly confound zero-insertion analyses. The conclusions drew on cross-sectional statistical analysis instead of tracking the same donors.

This sample also appeared in a second study, on yellow fever vaccine responses in identical twins.

Sequencing was carried out using CD8+ T cells sorted from blood. The clonotype comes from a woman aged 18-30 years in good health.

DNA of the CDR3: TGTGCCAGCAGCCCCGGGACAGGGGTTCGCTATGGCTACACCTTC. Translating gives CASSPGTGVRYGYTF. J is TRBJ1-2 and V is TRBV11-2; 10 bases are a match to TRBD1. Germline lookup yields CDR1 SGHAT and CDR2 FQNNGV. This CDR3 comprises 15 residues. V shed 5 bases, J shed 4 bases, and the junction held 7 bases outside the gene matches.